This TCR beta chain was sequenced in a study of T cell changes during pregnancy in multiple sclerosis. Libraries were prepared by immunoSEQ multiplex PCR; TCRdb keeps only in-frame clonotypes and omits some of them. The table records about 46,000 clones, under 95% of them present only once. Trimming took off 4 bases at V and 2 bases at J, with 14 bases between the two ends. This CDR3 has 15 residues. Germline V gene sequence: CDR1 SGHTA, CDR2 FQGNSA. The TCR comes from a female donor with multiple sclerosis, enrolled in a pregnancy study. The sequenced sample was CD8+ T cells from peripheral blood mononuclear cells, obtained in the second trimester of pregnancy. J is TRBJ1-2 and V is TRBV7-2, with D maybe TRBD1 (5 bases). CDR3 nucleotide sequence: TGTGCCAGCAGCTCAGAAGGGCGGGGGAACTATGGCTACACCTTC. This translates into CASSSEGRGNYGYTF. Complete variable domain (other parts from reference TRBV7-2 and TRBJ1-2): GAGVSQSPSNKVTEKGKDVELRCDPISGHTALYWYRQSLGQGLEFLIYFQGNSAPDKSGLPSDRFSAERTGGSVSTLTIQRTQQEDSAVYLCASSSEGRGNYGYTFGSGTRLTVV.